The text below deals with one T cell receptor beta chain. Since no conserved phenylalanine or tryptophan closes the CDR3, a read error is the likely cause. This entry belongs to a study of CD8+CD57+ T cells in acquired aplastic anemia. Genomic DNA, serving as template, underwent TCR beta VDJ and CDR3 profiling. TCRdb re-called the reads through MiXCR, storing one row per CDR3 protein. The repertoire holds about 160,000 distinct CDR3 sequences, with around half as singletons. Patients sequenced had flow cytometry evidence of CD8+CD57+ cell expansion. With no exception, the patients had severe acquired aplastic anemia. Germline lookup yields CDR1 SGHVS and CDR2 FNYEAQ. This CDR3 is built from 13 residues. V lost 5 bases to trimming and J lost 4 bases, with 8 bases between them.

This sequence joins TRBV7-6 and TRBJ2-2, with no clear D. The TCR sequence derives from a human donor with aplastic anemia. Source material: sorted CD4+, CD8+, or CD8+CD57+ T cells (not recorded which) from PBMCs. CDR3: CASSRDLTGELFL. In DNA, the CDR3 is TGTGCCAGCAGCCGAGACCTCACCGGGGAGCTGTTTTTA.